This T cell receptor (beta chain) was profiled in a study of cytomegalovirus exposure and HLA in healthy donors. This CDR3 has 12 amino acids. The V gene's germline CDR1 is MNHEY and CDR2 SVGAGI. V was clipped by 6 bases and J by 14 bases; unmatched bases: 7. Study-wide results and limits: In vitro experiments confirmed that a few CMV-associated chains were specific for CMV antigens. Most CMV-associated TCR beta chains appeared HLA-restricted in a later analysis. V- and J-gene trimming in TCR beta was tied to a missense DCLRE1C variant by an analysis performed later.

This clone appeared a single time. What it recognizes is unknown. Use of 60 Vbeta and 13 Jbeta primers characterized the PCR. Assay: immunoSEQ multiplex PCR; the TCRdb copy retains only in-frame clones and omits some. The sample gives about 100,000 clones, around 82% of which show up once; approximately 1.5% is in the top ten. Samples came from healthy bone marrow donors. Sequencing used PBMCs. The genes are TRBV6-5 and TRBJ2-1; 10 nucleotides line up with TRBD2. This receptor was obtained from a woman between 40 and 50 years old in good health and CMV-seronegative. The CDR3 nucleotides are TGTGCCAGCAGAACCACTAGCGGGAAGGAGTTCTTC. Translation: CASRTTSGKEFF.